Listed below are T cell receptor beta chains from one sample, sequenced in a study of cytotoxic CD8 clonotypes in ibrutinib-treated CLL. Measured with immunoSEQ multiplex PCR; TCRdb has only the in-frame clones, and not every one. The data hold 25,000 to 30,000 clones, with approximately 85% observed a single time. This specimen was PBMCs, taken after 24 months of ibrutinib treatment. The source is a human donor with chronic lymphocytic leukemia. Both conserved end residues are part of each CDR3. Fields, in order: D gene, J gene, V gene, clone size, CDR3 protein, CDR3 DNA. D genes are given only for firm matches. The size of a clone is reported for some rows only, either as once, few or many, or as a class for expanded clones.

D gene: .; J gene: TRBJ2-3; V gene: TRBV2; clone size: once; CDR3 protein: CASSEEGTGGDTQYF; CDR3 DNA: TGTGCCAGCAGTGAAGAGGGGACCGGGGGAGATACGCAGTATTTT
D gene: TRBD1; J gene: TRBJ1-3; V gene: TRBV18; clone size: .; CDR3 protein: CASSPGTASSGNTIYF; CDR3 DNA: TGTGCCAGCTCACCCGGGACAGCAAGCTCTGGAAACACCATATATTTT
D gene: .; J gene: TRBJ1-3; V gene: TRBV9; clone size: .; CDR3 protein: CASSLGNTIYF; CDR3 DNA: TGTGCCAGCAGCCTTGGAAACACCATATATTTT
D gene: TRBD2; J gene: TRBJ2-7; V gene: TRBV10-1; clone size: .; CDR3 protein: CASSEGSGLKLYEQYF; CDR3 DNA: TGCGCCAGCAGTGAGGGTTCGGGACTAAAGCTGTACGAGCAGTACTTC
D gene: TRBD1; J gene: TRBJ1-2; V gene: TRBV28; clone size: .; CDR3 protein: CASTINRDSGGYTF; CDR3 DNA: TGTGCCAGCACTATTAACCGGGACAGTGGAGGCTACACCTTC
D gene: .; J gene: TRBJ1-4; V gene: TRBV5-5; clone size: once; CDR3 protein: CASSPDRTATNEKLFF; CDR3 DNA: TGTGCCAGCAGCCCGGACAGAACCGCAACTAATGAAAAACTGTTTTTT
D gene: .; J gene: TRBJ1-2; V gene: TRBV18; clone size: .; CDR3 protein: CASSPSGRPNYGYTF; CDR3 DNA: TGTGCCAGCTCACCATCGGGCAGACCTAACTATGGCTACACCTTC
D gene: .; J gene: TRBJ2-6; V gene: TRBV18; clone size: .; CDR3 protein: CASSQNPTGANVLTF; CDR3 DNA: TGTGCCAGCTCACAAAATCCCACTGGGGCCAACGTCCTGACTTTC
D gene: .; J gene: TRBJ2-3; V gene: TRBV6-1; clone size: .; CDR3 protein: CASRDSIVGTDTQYF; CDR3 DNA: TGTGCCAGCAGGGACAGTATTGTTGGCACAGATACGCAGTATTTT
D gene: .; J gene: TRBJ1-1; V gene: TRBV11-2; clone size: once; CDR3 protein: CASSFGGTEAFF; CDR3 DNA: TGTGCCAGCAGCTTCGGGGGAACTGAAGCTTTCTTT
D gene: .; J gene: TRBJ1-5; V gene: TRBV6-1; clone size: .; CDR3 protein: CASSSWQYSNQPQHF; CDR3 DNA: TGTGCCAGCAGCTCTTGGCAGTATAGCAATCAGCCCCAGCATTTT
D gene: TRBD1; J gene: TRBJ2-7; V gene: TRBV5-5; clone size: .; CDR3 protein: CASSSGTGGWYEQYF; CDR3 DNA: TGTGCCAGCAGCTCTGGGACAGGGGGCTGGTACGAGCAGTACTTC
D gene: .; J gene: TRBJ1-5; V gene: TRBV6-6; clone size: .; CDR3 protein: CASSYSISQPQHF; CDR3 DNA: TGTGCCAGCAGTTACTCGATTAGTCAGCCCCAGCATTTT
D gene: .; J gene: TRBJ2-1; V gene: TRBV27; clone size: once; CDR3 protein: CASSDYNEQFF; CDR3 DNA: TGTGCCAGTTCCGACTACAATGAGCAGTTCTTC
D gene: .; J gene: TRBJ2-2; V gene: TRBV5-1; clone size: .; CDR3 protein: CASSFGWGGNSPGELFF; CDR3 DNA: TGCGCCAGCAGCTTCGGCTGGGGGGGCAATAGCCCCGGGGAGCTGTTTTTT
D gene: .; J gene: TRBJ1-1; V gene: TRBV11-3; clone size: .; CDR3 protein: CASSFRLDSEAFF; CDR3 DNA: TGTGCCAGCAGCTTTAGGTTGGATTCTGAAGCTTTCTTT
D gene: TRBD1; J gene: TRBJ1-1; V gene: TRBV4-1; clone size: once; CDR3 protein: CASSQATGFTEAFF; CDR3 DNA: TGCGCCAGCAGCCAAGCGACAGGGTTCACTGAAGCTTTCTTT
D gene: .; J gene: TRBJ2-6; V gene: TRBV7-7; clone size: .; CDR3 protein: CASSLAAANVLTF; CDR3 DNA: TGTGCCAGCAGCTTAGCGGCAGCCAACGTCCTGACTTTC
D gene: .; J gene: TRBJ1-4; V gene: TRBV7-8; clone size: .; CDR3 protein: CASSLPRRWGSEKLFF; CDR3 DNA: TGTGCCAGCAGCTTACCTAGGCGTTGGGGGTCGGAAAAACTGTTTTTT
D gene: .; J gene: TRBJ2-7; V gene: TRBV28; clone size: .; CDR3 protein: CASSPSPYEQYF; CDR3 DNA: TGTGCCAGCTCCCCGTCACCCTACGAGCAGTACTTC
D gene: TRBD1; J gene: TRBJ2-3; V gene: TRBV5-1; clone size: .; CDR3 protein: CASRRGAGQGVADTQYF; CDR3 DNA: TGCGCCAGCAGGCGGGGTGCGGGACAGGGGGTGGCAGATACGCAGTATTTT
D gene: .; J gene: TRBJ2-2; V gene: TRBV6-1; clone size: .; CDR3 protein: CASRDLEGAGELFF; CDR3 DNA: TGTGCCAGCAGGGACTTAGAAGGCGCCGGGGAGCTGTTTTTT
D gene: TRBD2; J gene: TRBJ2-7; V gene: TRBV28; clone size: .; CDR3 protein: CASSYPRSGGTYEQYF; CDR3 DNA: TGTGCCAGCAGTTACCCTAGGAGCGGGGGGACCTACGAGCAGTACTTC
D gene: .; J gene: TRBJ1-4; V gene: TRBV12-5; clone size: .; CDR3 protein: CASGFLEIRLEATNEKLFF; CDR3 DNA: TGTGCTAGTGGTTTCTTGGAGATTAGACTTGAAGCAACTAATGAAAAACTGTTTTTT
D gene: .; J gene: TRBJ2-7; V gene: TRBV11-2; clone size: .; CDR3 protein: CASSLDRDGEYEQYF; CDR3 DNA: TGTGCCAGCAGCTTAGATAGGGACGGGGAGTACGAGCAGTACTTC
D gene: TRBD1; J gene: TRBJ2-7; V gene: TRBV18; clone size: .; CDR3 protein: CASSLLQGALYEQYF; CDR3 DNA: TGTGCCAGCTCACTTCTCCAGGGGGCACTTTACGAGCAGTACTTC
D gene: .; J gene: TRBJ1-4; V gene: TRBV5-1; clone size: .; CDR3 protein: CASSSRTNEKLFF; CDR3 DNA: TGCGCCAGCAGCTCTCGAACTAATGAAAAACTGTTTTTT
D gene: .; J gene: TRBJ1-6; V gene: TRBV27; clone size: .; CDR3 protein: CASSYRPRGHNSPLHF; CDR3 DNA: TGTGCCAGCAGCTACCGACCCCGAGGCCATAATTCACCCCTCCACTTT
D gene: .; J gene: TRBJ2-7; V gene: TRBV7-6; clone size: .; CDR3 protein: CASSLISSYEQYF; CDR3 DNA: TGTGCCAGCAGCTTAATTTCCTCCTACGAGCAGTACTTC
D gene: TRBD1; J gene: TRBJ2-2; V gene: TRBV5-1; clone size: .; CDR3 protein: CASSLAPGQGSTGELFF; CDR3 DNA: TGCGCCAGCAGCTTGGCCCCCGGACAGGGTAGTACCGGGGAGCTGTTTTTT
D gene: TRBD1; J gene: TRBJ1-6; V gene: TRBV7-9; clone size: .; CDR3 protein: CASSRSGTGGFARSPLHF; CDR3 DNA: TGTGCCAGCAGTAGGTCCGGGACAGGGGGATTCGCTCGTTCACCCCTCCACTTT
D gene: .; J gene: TRBJ2-1; V gene: TRBV28; clone size: .; CDR3 protein: CASRPRDPRLQEQFF; CDR3 DNA: TGTGCCAGCAGACCCCGGGACCCTCGCCTACAGGAGCAGTTCTTC
D gene: TRBD1; J gene: TRBJ2-2; V gene: TRBV5-1; clone size: .; CDR3 protein: CASSWTGTGDTGELFF; CDR3 DNA: TGCGCCAGCAGCTGGACCGGGACAGGGGACACCGGGGAGCTGTTTTTT
D gene: TRBD1; J gene: TRBJ1-4; V gene: TRBV11-2; clone size: few; CDR3 protein: CASSLQLARGHGKLFF; CDR3 DNA: TGTGCCAGCAGCTTACAACTAGCCAGGGGGCATGGAAAACTGTTTTTT